Reported below is one TCR beta chain. The antigen is undetermined. The CDR3 is 15 amino acids. V was trimmed by 1 base and J by 2 bases, leaving 11 bases between them. CDR1 is MGHRA, CDR2 YSYEKL, per germline. These data originate in a study of blood T cells in healthy people across ages. Findings and limits, study-wide: Strong correlation was found linking TCR beta diversity to naive T cell percentage.

A J-beta primer mix and a sample-barcoded 5' primer were used in a second PCR of roughly 7 to 12 cycles. TCRdb processed the 5' RACE reads anew with MiXCR; each CDR3 protein has one entry. The table shows about 1.6 million distinct CDR3 sequences, with around 36% occurring only once. This TCR came from a young woman in good health. The specimen sequenced was blood. The chain recombines TRBV4-1 with TRBJ1-2; D unclear. The CDR3 loop reads CASSQAHILNYGYTF. Here the CDR3 DNA reads TGCGCCAGCAGCCAAGCACACATCCTAAACTATGGCTACACCTTC.